The clone carrying this T cell receptor (beta chain) has only a few counts. Antigen specificity is unknown. Additional DNA sequences in this sample encode the identical CDR3. Measured with immunoSEQ multiplex PCR; TCRdb has only the in-frame clones, and not every one. The sample has about 960,000 clones; 76% are singletons. This entry is derived from a study of shared clonotypes between healthy human individuals. Overall study findings and caveats: Against clonotypes common to all four donors, non-shared ones had lower generation probabilities.

Losses at the gene ends were 3 bases for V and 2 bases for J; bases not matched to a gene: 2. Germline V gene data show CDR1 as LNHDA and CDR2 as SQIVND (reference sequence). CDR3 size: 14 residues. The chain links TRBV19 to TRBJ2-7, with 9 bases aligning to TRBD1. Sequencing was carried out using memory CD4+ T cells sorted from blood. Regarding subset: CD45RA-negative fraction. The origin of this receptor is a man between 18 and 35 years old in good health. The CDR3 nucleotides read TGTGCCAGTAGTATGGACAGGGGTCCCTACGAGCAGTACTTC. Translation gives CASSMDRGPYEQYF.